The 10 T cell receptor beta chains presented below share a single source sample, sequenced in a study of beta chain features in type 1 diabetes. The entirety of the isolated RNA underwent reverse transcription, so expressed TCRB transcripts were sequenced. TCRdb's table, derived via immunoSEQ multiplex PCR, lists solely in-frame clones and lacks some. Of under 400,000 clones listed, less than 15% are singletons. Sequencing used central memory CD4+ T cells from blood. The receptor set was obtained from a man younger than 45 in good health.

The chain links TRBV7-7 to TRBJ2-5; 8 nucleotides line up with TRBD1. CDR3 length equals 14 residues. Trimming removed 5 bases from V and 4 bases from J; junction bases left unmatched: 6. Looked up from germline, CDR1 is SSHAT and CDR2 is FNYEAQ (reference sequence). This CDR3 is CASSVDRGGETQYF. CDR3 nucleotide sequence: TGTGCCAGCAGCGTCGACAGGGGCGGAGAGACCCAGTACTTC.

V and J are TRBV27 and TRBJ2-1; D call uncertain. The CDR3 length is 13 residues. Germline lookup yields CDR1 MNHEY and CDR2 SMNVEV (reference sequence). Trimming removed 2 bases at V and 10 bases at J, with 12 bases between. The CDR3 region has the DNA TGTGCCAGCAGTTTAAATATTTGGACCGAGCAGTTCTTC. The encoded protein is CASSLNIWTEQFF.

The chain couples TRBV7-2 to TRBJ2-1; D remains unclear. There are 12 residues in the CDR3. Germline CDR1 reads SGHTA; CDR2 reads FQGNSA. The V end was cut by 2 bases, the J end by 15 bases, with 14 bases between. The CDR3 DNA follows: TGTGCCAGCAGCTTAAGGACCTCACGAGCGTTCTTC. Translated: CASSLRTSRAFF.

This clone occurred a few times. The J gene is TRBJ2-7, the V gene TRBV9; the D is unclear. V shed 0 bases and J shed 6 bases, with 7 bases lying between them. CDR3 size: 12 residues. Per the germline V gene, CDR1 is SGDLS and CDR2 is YYNGEE. This chain's CDR3 is CASSVDSGEQYF. Written as DNA, the CDR3 is TGTGCCAGCAGCGTAGATTCAGGCGAGCAGTACTTC. Variable domain in full (rest from reference TRBV9 and TRBJ2-7): DSGVTQTPKHLITATGQRVTLRCSPRSGDLSVYWYQQSLDQGLQFLIQYYNGEERAKGNILERFSAQQFPDLHSELNLSSLELGDSALYFCASSVDSGEQYFGPGTRLTVT.

The table lists this clone with a few counts. This specimen includes other DNA sequences encoding the same CDR3. The chain links TRBV7-2 to TRBJ2-2, with 9 bases aligning to TRBD1. From germline, CDR1 is SGHTA and CDR2 FQGNSA. CDR3 length equals 15 residues. V gave up 2 bases and J gave up 5 bases; unmatched junction bases: 3. CDR3 region: CASSLRDRVTGELFF. The CDR3 nucleotides are TGTGCCAGCAGCTTACGGGACAGGGTTACCGGGGAGCTGTTTTTT. Supplemented by reference TRBV7-2 and TRBJ2-2, the full variable domain reads GAGVSQSPSNKVTEKGKDVELRCDPISGHTALYWYRQSLGQGLEFLIYFQGNSAPDKSGLPSDRFSAERTGGSVSTLTIQRTQQEDSAVYLCASSLRDRVTGELFFGEGSRLTVL.

The gene calls are TRBV11-3 and TRBJ2-1; 15 bases line up with TRBD2. Germline assignment: CDR1 SGHNT and CDR2 YENEEA. The ends lost 5 bases at V and 7 bases at J; junction bases unmatched: 12. This CDR3 contains 18 residues. This chain's CDR3 is CASSPPGLAGGTGNEQFF. The DNA for the CDR3 is TGTGCCAGCAGCCCACCGGGACTAGCGGGAGGCACCGGAAATGAGCAGTTCTTC.

This clone came up a few times. This chain links TRBV6-5 with TRBJ2-1; 10 nucleotides match TRBD2. Germline V gene sequence: CDR1 MNHEY, CDR2 SVGAGI. The CDR3 contains 15 residues. The V and J ends lost 2 bases and 6 bases, in that order; junction bases with no gene match: 4. Here the CDR3 reads CASSYSSGRTNEQFF. In DNA form, the CDR3 reads TGTGCCAGCAGTTACAGTAGCGGGAGGACCAATGAGCAGTTCTTC.

This clone showed up many times. The chain employs TRBV29-1 and TRBJ2-2; D may be TRBD1 (6 bases). Trimming removed 5 bases from V and 4 bases from J, with 11 bases in between. The CDR3 runs to 13 residues. Germline V CDR1 and CDR2: SQVTM, ANQGSEA. CDR3 in DNA: TGCAGCGTTCGTATAGGGGGCACCGGGGAGCTGTTTTTT. Translated: CSVRIGGTGELFF.

The chain employs TRBV14 and TRBJ1-2, with 10 bases identical to TRBD1. The ends lost 1 base at V and 6 bases at J; junction bases unmatched: 14. CDR3 size: 18 residues. Germline V gives CDR1 SGHDN, CDR2 FVKESK. CDR3 residues: CASSQAGTGVLIGNGYTF. CDR3 sequence (DNA): TGTGCCAGCAGCCAAGCGGGGACAGGGGTCCTAATCGGGAATGGCTACACCTTC.

Only a few counts were recorded for this clone. J is TRBJ2-1 and V is TRBV5-4; 8 bases agree with TRBD1. The CDR3 totals 14 residues. J was trimmed by 8 bases and V by 2 bases; bases with no gene match: 6. The germline gives CDR1 SGHNT, CDR2 YYREEE (reference sequence). The CDR3 bases are TGTGCCAGCAGCTTTGGACAGGGTATGGATGAGCAGTTCTTC. It yields the protein CASSFGQGMDEQFF. The full variable domain, with the rest looked up from reference TRBV5-4 and TRBJ2-1, is ETGVTQSPTHLIKTRGQQVTLRCSSQSGHNTVSWYQQALGQGPQFIFQYYREEENGRGNFPPRFSGLQFPNYSSELNVNALELDDSALYLCASSFGQGMDEQFFGPGTRLTVL.